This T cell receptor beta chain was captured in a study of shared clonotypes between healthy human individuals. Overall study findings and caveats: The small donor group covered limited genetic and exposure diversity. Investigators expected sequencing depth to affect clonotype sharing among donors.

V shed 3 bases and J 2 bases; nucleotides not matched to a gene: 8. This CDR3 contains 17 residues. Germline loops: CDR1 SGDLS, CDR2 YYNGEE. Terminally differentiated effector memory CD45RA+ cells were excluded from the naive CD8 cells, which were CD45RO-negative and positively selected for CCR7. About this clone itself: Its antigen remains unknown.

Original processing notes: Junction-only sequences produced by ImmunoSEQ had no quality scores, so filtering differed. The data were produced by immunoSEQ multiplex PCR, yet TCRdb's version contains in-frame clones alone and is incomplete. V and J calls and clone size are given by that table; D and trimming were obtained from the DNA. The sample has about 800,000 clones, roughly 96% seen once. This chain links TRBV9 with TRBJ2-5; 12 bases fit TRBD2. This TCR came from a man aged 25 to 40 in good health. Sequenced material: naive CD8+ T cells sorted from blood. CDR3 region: CASSGTTSGRAQETQYF. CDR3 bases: TGTGCCAGCAGCGGAACGACTAGCGGGAGAGCACAAGAGACCCAGTACTTC. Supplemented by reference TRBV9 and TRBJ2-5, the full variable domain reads DSGVTQTPKHLITATGQRVTLRCSPRSGDLSVYWYQQSLDQGLQFLIQYYNGEERAKGNILERFSAQQFPDLHSELNLSSLELGDSALYFCASSGTTSGRAQETQYFGPGTRLLVL.